These 16 T cell receptor beta chains were sequenced from one sample in a study of blood T cells in healthy people across ages. PCR was performed a second time for about 6 to 12 cycles using a sample-barcoded 5' primer and a J-beta primer mix. From the 5' RACE reads, TCRdb called clonotypes with MiXCR, one entry per CDR3 protein. In the table there are 1.5 million to 2 million distinct CDR3 sequences, about 39% of which are singletons. Input material: blood. The receptors shown here come from a human donor in good health.

The chain uses TRBV24-1 and TRBJ2-1; 9 bases align to TRBD1. There are 13 residues in the CDR3. CDR1 KGHDR and CDR2 SFDVKD come from the germline V gene. V was clipped by 9 bases and J by 5 bases; unmatched bases: 4. CDR3 nucleotide sequence: TGTGCCACCGGGGGGGACAGGGACAATGAGCAGTTCTTC. Its protein product is CATGGDRDNEQFF.

The V and J genes are TRBV30 and TRBJ1-2; D not certain. Trimming cost V 1 base and J 6 bases, with 15 bases left between them. Germline-derived CDR1 and CDR2 are GTSNPN and SVGIG (reference sequence). The CDR3 is 14 residues long. CDR3 DNA: TGTGCCTGGAGTGGCAGCGCGTGGTATAATGGCTACACCTTC. This encodes CAWSGSAWYNGYTF.

This clonotype was counted between two and nine times. The rearrangement links TRBV29-1 to TRBJ2-1; D ambiguous. CDR3 length: 15 residues. Trimming took 3 bases from V and 1 from J, leaving 13 bases between them. Germline-derived CDR1 and CDR2 are SQVTM and ANQGSEA. The CDR3 DNA reads as TGCAGCGTTGACTTAGGCTATCTATCCTACAATGAGCAGTTCTTC. As protein: CSVDLGYLSYNEQFF.

Notes on this clonotype: The junction and the germline gene differ at one end; a read error may be behind it. The rearrangement uses TRBV7-9 and TRBJ2-5, with D unresolved. In germline, CDR1 is SEHNR, CDR2 FQNEAQ (reference sequence). The CDR3 covers 14 residues. The CDR3 region has the DNA TGTGACAGCAGCACCCGAAGCAACCAAGAGACCCAGTACTTC. Translating it yields CDSSTRSNQETQYF.

With regard to this clonotype: The junction does not match germline at one end; this may be a read error. V gene TRBV6-5 combines with J gene TRBJ2-7, with D possibly being TRBD1 (5 bases). The CDR3 sequence is 15 residues long. Germline-derived CDR1 and CDR2 are MNHEY and SVGAGI. The CDR3 protein is CASSYQGNDSYEQYF. DNA of the CDR3: TGTGCCAGCAGTTACCAGGGCAACGACTCCTACGAACAGTACTTC.

The V call is TRBV7-9, the J call TRBJ1-2; TRBD1 aligns across 7 bases. The CDR3 has 14 residues. J lost 7 bases, V lost 6 bases, and 11 bases had no gene match. Germline-derived CDR1 and CDR2 are SEHNR and FQNEAQ (reference sequence). CDR3 protein: CASRTDREDRGYTF. The DNA for the CDR3 is TGTGCCAGCAGGACCGACAGGGAAGACCGTGGCTACACCTTC. Complete variable domain (other parts from reference TRBV7-9 and TRBJ1-2): DTGVSQNPRHKITKRGQNVTFRCDPISEHNRLYWYRQTLGQGPEFLTYFQNEAQLEKSRLLSDRFSAERPKGSFSTLEIQRTEQGDSAMYLCASRTDREDRGYTFGSGTRLTVV.

This clonotype came up a few times. The chain links TRBV5-1 to TRBJ2-5; D not certain. The CDR3 spans 15 residues. Trimming took 6 bases from V and 1 from J, leaving 16 bases between them. Germline-derived CDR1 and CDR2 are SGHRS and YFSETQ. The CDR3 nucleotides read TGCGCCAGCACACCGCTAGACTCCTCCCAAGAGACCCAGTACTTC. Protein product: CASTPLDSSQETQYF.

This clonotype was seen repeatedly, ten times or more. The J gene is TRBJ2-4, the V gene TRBV11-2, with 7 bases that match TRBD1. This CDR3 contains 16 residues. Trimming removed 0 bases from V and 2 bases from J; junction bases left unmatched: 4. Germline lookup yields CDR1 SGHAT and CDR2 FQNNGV. CDR3 amino acids: CASSLEGGSTKNIQYF. The CDR3 DNA follows: TGTGCCAGCAGCTTAGAAGGGGGCTCAACCAAAAACATTCAGTACTTC.

The rearrangement links TRBV9 to TRBJ2-1, with TRBD1 identical over 8 bases. V was pared by 3 bases and J by 3 bases, with 5 bases of the junction left unmatched. CDR1 and CDR2 from the germline V gene are SGDLS and YYNGEE. CDR3 size: 15 residues. The DNA for the CDR3 is TGTGCCAGCAGCGACCAGGGGGCCAACTACAATGAGCAGTTCTTC. Its protein is CASSDQGANYNEQFF.

This chain connects TRBV12-3 or TRBV12-4 to TRBJ1-4; the match to TRBD1 covers 7 bases. CDR3 length equals 14 residues. V dropped 5 bases and J dropped 6; count of bases not matched to a gene: 6. CDR3 protein: CASSVQGRYEKLFF. CDR3 DNA: TGTGCCAGCAGTGTACAGGGGCGGTATGAAAAACTGTTTTTT.

The chain couples TRBV20-1 to TRBJ1-6, with D uncertain. Trimming removed 1 base at V and 7 bases at J, with 11 bases between. Germline assignment: CDR1 DFQATT and CDR2 SNEGSKA (reference sequence). The CDR3 runs to 14 residues. The CDR3 DNA sequence: TGCAGTGCTAGAGGGCAGATAGCGAATTCACCCCTCCACTTT. Translated: CSARGQIANSPLHF.

This clonotype was counted only a few times. The chain uses TRBV7-3 and TRBJ2-1; 7 bases are a match to TRBD1. The CDR3 consists of 15 residues. With 4 bases clipped from V and 6 bases from J, the junction kept 9 bases outside the gene matches. Germline V gene data show CDR1 as SGHTA and CDR2 as FQGTGA. DNA of the CDR3: TGTGCCAGCAGCTCATTGGGACAGAGCAGCAATGAGCAGTTCTTC. Translation: CASSSLGQSSNEQFF.

The chain uses TRBV7-9 and TRBJ2-5; tentatively, D is TRBD1 or TRBD2 (6 bases each). The germline V and J ends were trimmed by 3 bases and 7 bases, with 24 bases remaining between them. The CDR3 is 17 amino acids. Germline CDR1 and CDR2: SEHNR and FQNEAQ (reference sequence). The CDR3 sequence: CASSFFGGRDVPGTQYF. The CDR3, as DNA: TGTGCCAGCAGCTTTTTCGGGGGCAGGGACGTACCGGGGACCCAGTACTTC. The full variable domain, rest sourced from reference TRBV7-9 and TRBJ2-5, is DTGVSQNPRHKITKRGQNVTFRCDPISEHNRLYWYRQTLGQGPEFLTYFQNEAQLEKSRLLSDRFSAERPKGSFSTLEIQRTEQGDSAMYLCASSFFGGRDVPGTQYFGPGTRLLVL.

This clonotype was counted at least ten times. The chain combines TRBV12-3 or TRBV12-4 with TRBJ2-1, with D perhaps TRBD2 (5 bases). With 6 bases removed from V and 8 bases from J, the gap between germline ends came to 11 bases. CDR3 size: 12 residues. The CDR3 protein is CASSLRVHEQFF. The DNA of the CDR3 is TGTGCCAGCAGCTTGAGGGTACATGAGCAGTTCTTC.

This chain links TRBV7-3 with TRBJ1-1; possibly TRBD1 for D (5 bases). The CDR3 covers 13 residues. Between the trimmed V and J ends, which lost 4 bases and 5 bases, there was a span of 11 bases. The germline V gene encodes CDR1 SGHTA and CDR2 FQGTGA. The CDR3 DNA reads TGTGCCAGCAGCTCCGGGGCGAGGACTGAAGCTTTCTTT. It translates to CASSSGARTEAFF.

The sample holds a few counts of this clonotype. The chain has TRBV29-1 and TRBJ1-1; possibly TRBD1 for D (5 bases). This CDR3 is built from 15 residues. Trimming took off 4 bases at V and 2 bases at J, with 17 bases between the two ends. Germline V gene sequence: CDR1 SQVTM, CDR2 ANQGSEA. CDR3 bases: TGCAGCGTTGGGGTGAGTGGGGGAGCTAACACTGAAGCTTTCTTT. Protein: CSVGVSGGANTEAFF.